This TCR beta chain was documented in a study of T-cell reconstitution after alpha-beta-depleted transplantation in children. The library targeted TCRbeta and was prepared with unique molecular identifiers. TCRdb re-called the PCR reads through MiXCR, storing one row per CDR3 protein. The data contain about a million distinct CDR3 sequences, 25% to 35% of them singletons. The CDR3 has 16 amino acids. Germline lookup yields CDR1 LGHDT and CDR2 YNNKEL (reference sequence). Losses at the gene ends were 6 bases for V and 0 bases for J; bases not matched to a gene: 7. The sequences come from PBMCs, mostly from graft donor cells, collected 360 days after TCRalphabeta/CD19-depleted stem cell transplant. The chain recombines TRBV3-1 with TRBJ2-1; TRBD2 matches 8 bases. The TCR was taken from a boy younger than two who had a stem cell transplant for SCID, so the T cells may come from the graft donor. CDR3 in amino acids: CASRAGGGFSYNEQFF. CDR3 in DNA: TGTGCCAGCAGGGCAGGCGGGGGGTTCTCCTACAATGAGCAGTTCTTC.